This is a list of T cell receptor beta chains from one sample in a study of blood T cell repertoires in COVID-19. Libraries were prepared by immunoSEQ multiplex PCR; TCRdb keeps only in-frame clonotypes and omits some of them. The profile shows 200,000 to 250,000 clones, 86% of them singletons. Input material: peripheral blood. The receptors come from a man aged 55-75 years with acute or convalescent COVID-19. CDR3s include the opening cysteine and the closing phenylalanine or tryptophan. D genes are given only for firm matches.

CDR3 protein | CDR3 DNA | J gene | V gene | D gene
CASSEVAGDSEAFF | TGTGCCAGCAGTGAAGTCGCAGGGGATTCTGAAGCTTTCTTT | TRBJ1-1 | TRBV6-1 | -
CASSLVGYGQAVSGNTIYF | TGTGCCAGCAGCTTAGTGGGCTACGGACAGGCAGTCTCTGGAAACACCATATATTTT | TRBJ1-3 | TRBV7-9 | TRBD1
CASSPVAIINYGYTF | TGTGCCAGCAGCCCAGTTGCCATAATTAACTATGGCTACACCTTC | TRBJ1-2 | TRBV7-2 | -
CASSLGGSGNTIYF | TGTGCCAGCAGCTTAGGAGGCTCTGGAAACACCATATATTTT | TRBJ1-3 | TRBV7-3 | -
CASRGGTGERNEQYF | TGTGCCAGCAGGGGGGGGACAGGGGAAAGAAACGAGCAGTACTTC | TRBJ2-7 | TRBV28 | TRBD1
CASSGDRNQPQHF | TGTGCCAGCAGTGGGGACAGAAATCAGCCCCAGCATTTT | TRBJ1-5 | TRBV6-6 | TRBD1
CATSRIDRLSSYEQYF | TGTGCCACCAGCAGAATAGACAGATTAAGCTCCTACGAGCAGTACTTC | TRBJ2-7 | TRBV15 | -
CASSQVGSGGTGELFF | TGCGCCAGCAGCCAAGTCGGTAGCGGGGGCACCGGGGAGCTGTTTTTT | TRBJ2-2 | TRBV4-3 | TRBD2
CASSSADRGPGYTF | TGTGCCAGCAGTTCCGCGGACAGGGGGCCTGGCTACACCTTC | TRBJ1-2 | TRBV6-5 | TRBD1
CASSPWTENTEAFF | TGTGCCAGCTCACCCTGGACAGAGAACACTGAAGCTTTCTTT | TRBJ1-1 | TRBV18 | -
CAWNLAGAYEQYF | TGTGCCTGGAATCTAGCGGGGGCCTACGAGCAGTACTTC | TRBJ2-7 | TRBV30 | TRBD2
CASSHGRTRGTGELFF | TGTGCCAGCAGCCATGGGAGGACAAGGGGCACCGGGGAGCTGTTTTTT | TRBJ2-2 | TRBV9 | -
CASSGSSELPYEQYF | TGTGCCAGCAGCGGATCTAGCGAGCTGCCCTACGAGCAGTACTTC | TRBJ2-7 | TRBV9 | -
CASSLSRLRPGANVLTF | TGTGCCAGCAGCTTATCCAGGCTACGGCCTGGGGCCAACGTCCTGACTTTC | TRBJ2-6 | TRBV7-8 | -
CASSPAVNTEAFF | TGTGCCAGCAGCCCTGCGGTAAACACTGAAGCTTTCTTT | TRBJ1-1 | TRBV13 | -
CATSDSLGQGEQYF | TGTGCCACCAGTGATTCCCTAGGGCAGGGCGAGCAGTACTTC | TRBJ2-7 | TRBV24-1 | -
CASTTGIHAGELFF | TGTGCCAGCACAACAGGGATCCATGCCGGGGAGCTGTTTTTT | TRBJ2-2 | TRBV9 | -
CASSEAGVLVDQYF | TGTGCCAGCAGTGAGGCAGGGGTGCTCGTTGACCAGTACTTC | TRBJ2-5 | TRBV6-1 | -
CASSRGGYEQYF | TGTGCCAGCTCCAGGGGTGGCTACGAGCAGTACTTC | TRBJ2-7 | TRBV25-1 | -
CASSTDSNYGYTF | TGCGCCAGCAGCACGGACAGCAACTATGGCTACACCTTC | TRBJ1-2 | TRBV5-1 | -
CASTPSGRANNEQFF | TGTGCCAGCACCCCATCCGGGAGGGCTAACAATGAGCAGTTCTTC | TRBJ2-1 | TRBV25-1 | TRBD2
CASSLDPRPGTEAFF | TGTGCCAGCAGCTTAGATCCGCGCCCGGGCACTGAAGCTTTCTTT | TRBJ1-1 | TRBV7-2 | -
CARSLVLAGAPFLNEQFF | TGTGCCAGAAGCTTGGTTTTAGCGGGAGCGCCCTTTTTAAATGAGCAGTTCTTC | TRBJ2-1 | TRBV5-3 | TRBD2
CASSGRGRTDTQYF | TGTGCCAGCAGTGGCCGGGGTCGGACAGATACGCAGTATTTT | TRBJ2-3 | TRBV2 | -
CASSQSGAHQPQHF | TGTGCCAGCAGCCAATCGGGAGCCCATCAGCCCCAGCATTTT | TRBJ1-5 | TRBV3-1/TRBV3-2 | -
CASSLRRGGRSASYNEQFF | TGTGCCAGCAGCTTAAGGAGGGGCGGGAGATCGGCATCCTACAATGAGCAGTTCTTC | TRBJ2-1 | TRBV7-9 | TRBD2
CASSAGINQETQYF | TGTGCCAGCAGTGCCGGGATCAACCAAGAGACCCAGTACTTC | TRBJ2-5 | TRBV25-1 | -
CSARGQYEQFF | TGCAGTGCTAGAGGCCAGTATGAGCAGTTCTTC | TRBJ2-1 | TRBV20-1 | -
CASVPGQGDWGTQYF | TGTGCCAGCGTCCCGGGACAGGGGGATTGGGGGACCCAGTACTTC | TRBJ2-5 | TRBV25-1 | TRBD1
CASSLPGLETQYF | TGTGCCAGCAGTTTACCAGGATTGGAGACCCAGTACTTC | TRBJ2-5 | TRBV28 | -
CAWSEASGRREQYF | TGTGCCTGGAGTGAGGCTAGCGGGAGAAGGGAGCAGTACTTC | TRBJ2-7 | TRBV30 | TRBD2